Below are 28 T cell receptor beta chains sequenced from a single sample in a study of CD8 T cells in ankylosing spondylitis. One entry per CDR3 protein results from TCRdb running MiXCR on the 5' RACE reads. The repertoire has approximately 350,000 distinct CDR3 sequences, under 15% of them found once; the top ten carry roughly 1.1%. Sequenced material: blood, either unsorted or a sorted T cell fraction (not recorded which). The receptor source for this set is a male donor with ankylosing spondylitis or in good health (not recorded which).

The rearrangement joins TRBV5-1 to TRBJ2-3, with 11 bases that match TRBD1. Germline V lookup: CDR1 SGHRS, CDR2 YFSETQ. V was clipped by 4 bases and J by 3 bases; unmatched bases: 4. The CDR3 extends over 15 amino acids. The CDR3 is CASSHGQGATDTQYF. CDR3 in DNA: TGCGCCAGCAGCCACGGACAGGGGGCTACAGATACGCAGTATTTT.

Only a few counts were recorded for this clonotype. This rearrangement joins TRBV6-5 to TRBJ2-1, with 7 positions matching TRBD1. Germline V gives CDR1 MNHEY, CDR2 SVGAGI. Trimming at V came to 1 base and at J to 2 bases, leaving 5 bases not matched to a gene. This CDR3 is built from 16 residues. The CDR3 bases are TGTGCCAGCAGTTACTACAGGGGAACGACCTACAATGAGCAGTTCTTC. Protein: CASSYYRGTTYNEQFF.

This clonotype was recorded only once. The rearrangement joins TRBV5-6 to TRBJ2-1; tentatively, D is TRBD1 (5 bases). CDR1 is SGHDT, CDR2 YYEEEE, per germline. V lost 1 base and J 7 bases, leaving 12 bases between the germline ends. The CDR3 spans 14 residues. This chain's CDR3 is CASSLWGIRNEQFF. DNA for the CDR3: TGTGCCAGCAGCTTGTGGGGCATAAGAAATGAGCAGTTCTTC.

The chain couples TRBV6-1 to TRBJ1-2; TRBD1 agrees at 10 bases. This CDR3 is 14 amino acids long. Germline trimming cut 8 bases from V and 2 bases from J; bases unmatched to any gene: 5. CDR1 and CDR2 (germline): MNHNS, SASEGT. This chain's CDR3 is CASALDRGNYGYTF. The CDR3 DNA sequence: TGTGCCAGCGCCTTGGACAGGGGGAACTATGGCTACACCTTC.

This clonotype was observed a handful of times. The rearrangement links TRBV2 to TRBJ2-7; D unresolved. This CDR3 has 14 amino acids. Germline-derived CDR1 and CDR2 are SNHLY and FYNNEI. V was pared by 7 bases and J by 2 bases, with 15 bases between. CDR3 in DNA: TGTGCCAGCAATGACCAGCCCCTTACCTACGAGCAGTACTTC. Encoded protein: CASNDQPLTYEQYF.

The rearrangement links TRBV9 to TRBJ2-3; 8 bases align to TRBD2. Germline lookup yields CDR1 SGDLS and CDR2 YYNGEE. This CDR3 is built from 16 residues. The V gene end was trimmed by 2 bases and the J gene end by 0 bases; junction bases not matched to a gene: 5. This CDR3 reads CASSVMAGGSTDTQYF. DNA for the CDR3: TGTGCCAGCAGCGTGATGGCGGGGGGTAGCACAGATACGCAGTATTTT. Full variable domain (remainder filled in from reference TRBV9 and TRBJ2-3): DSGVTQTPKHLITATGQRVTLRCSPRSGDLSVYWYQQSLDQGLQFLIQYYNGEERAKGNILERFSAQQFPDLHSELNLSSLELGDSALYFCASSVMAGGSTDTQYFGPGTRLTVL.

This clonotype turned up a few times. The chain joins TRBV3-1 to TRBJ2-2, with TRBD1 as a possible D gene (6 bases). This CDR3 has 15 amino acids. Germline-derived CDR1 and CDR2 are LGHDT and YNNKEL (reference sequence). Trimming shortened V by 6 bases and J by 2 bases, and 13 bases separated the two germline ends. This CDR3 reads CASREDSRNTGELFF. CDR3 coding DNA: TGTGCCAGCAGGGAGGACAGTCGTAACACCGGGGAGCTGTTTTTT. Variable domain in full (rest from reference TRBV3-1 and TRBJ2-2): DTAVSQTPKYLVTQMGNDKSIKCEQNLGHDTMYWYKQDSKKFLKIMFSYNNKELIINETVPNRFSPKSPDKAHLNLHINSLELGDSAVYFCASREDSRNTGELFFGEGSRLTVL.

A few counts support this clonotype. The chain employs TRBV18 and TRBJ2-7, with D perhaps TRBD1 (6 bases). V was cut by 6 bases and J by 6 bases, with 18 bases left in between. Germline CDR1 and CDR2: KGHSH and LQKENI. The CDR3 totals 14 residues. The CDR3 DNA is TGTGCCAGCTCTTCTAACCGACAGGCCTCCGAGCAGTACTTC. Translating gives CASSSNRQASEQYF.

The chain links TRBV11-2 to TRBJ1-4; maybe TRBD1 (5 bases). V was pared by 1 base and J by 8 bases, with 11 bases between. The CDR3 spans 14 residues. Germline V gene sequence: CDR1 SGHAT, CDR2 FQNNGV. CDR3 amino acids: CASSLGDSREKLFF. The CDR3 DNA follows: TGTGCCAGCAGCTTAGGGGACTCTAGGGAAAAACTGTTTTTT.

The chain recombines TRBV3-1 with TRBJ2-2, with 8 positions matching TRBD2. The CDR3 covers 14 residues. V shed 2 bases, J shed 5 bases, and the junction held 1 base outside the gene matches. Germline CDR1 reads LGHDT; CDR2 reads YNNKEL (reference sequence). CDR3 sequence (DNA): TGTGCCAGCAGCCAACTAGCGGGTACCGGGGAGCTGTTTTTT. Amino acid sequence: CASSQLAGTGELFF.

This clonotype occurred many times. V and J are TRBV12-3 or TRBV12-4 and TRBJ2-2; D remains ambiguous. This CDR3 contains 14 residues. The germline V and J ends were trimmed by 2 bases and 1 base, with 5 bases remaining between them. The CDR3 nucleotides are TGTGCCAGCAGTTTAAGACAGAACACCGGGGAGCTGTTTTTT. Translation gives CASSLRQNTGELFF.

This clonotype appeared a few times. The chain joins TRBV12-3 or TRBV12-4 to TRBJ2-3, with 7 bases identical to TRBD1. With 6 bases clipped from V and 0 bases from J, the junction kept 9 bases outside the gene matches. The CDR3 is made up of 16 amino acids. CDR3 in amino acids: CASSSQGQPSTDTQYF. The CDR3 DNA reads as TGTGCCAGCAGCAGCCAGGGACAGCCCAGCACAGATACGCAGTATTTT.

This clonotype was observed a few times. The J gene is TRBJ2-7, the V gene TRBV3-1; perhaps D is TRBD1 or TRBD2 (5 bases each). From germline, CDR1 is LGHDT and CDR2 YNNKEL (reference sequence). The CDR3 covers 15 residues. The V end lost 2 bases, the J end lost 8 bases, and 19 bases lay between the germline ends. The CDR3 nucleotides are TGTGCCAGCAGCCAATCCCTAGTTTCGGGACCAAAGCAGTACTTC. Protein sequence: CASSQSLVSGPKQYF.

This chain links TRBV9 with TRBJ2-2; D may match TRBD1 or TRBD2 (5 bases each). Trimming removed 0 bases at V and 1 base at J, with 13 bases between. Germline V gene sequence: CDR1 SGDLS, CDR2 YYNGEE. The CDR3 extends over 17 amino acids. This CDR3 is CASSVAYGTLNTGELFF. The CDR3 DNA follows: TGTGCCAGCAGCGTAGCTTATGGGACCCTGAACACCGGGGAGCTGTTTTTT. The whole variable domain, remainder taken from reference TRBV9 and TRBJ2-2, is DSGVTQTPKHLITATGQRVTLRCSPRSGDLSVYWYQQSLDQGLQFLIQYYNGEERAKGNILERFSAQQFPDLHSELNLSSLELGDSALYFCASSVAYGTLNTGELFFGEGSRLTVL.

This rearrangement joins TRBV5-1 to TRBJ2-2, with 8 bases that match TRBD1. Germline V gene data show CDR1 as SGHRS and CDR2 as YFSETQ. V gave up 2 bases and J gave up 3 bases; unmatched junction bases: 9. CDR3 size: 17 residues. The DNA for the CDR3 is TGCGCCAGCAGCTTACAACCCCAGGGGGCGGACACCGGGGAGCTGTTTTTT. Translated: CASSLQPQGADTGELFF.

This clonotype was counted between two and nine times. The CDR3 DNA sequence: TGTGCCAGCAGCCAAGAACGGACCGAAGGAGGTGAGCAGTTCTTC. Its translation is CASSQERTEGGEQFF. The chain uses TRBV3-1 and TRBJ2-1, with TRBD2 as a possible D gene (5 bases). The CDR3 runs to 15 residues. Trimming removed 0 bases at V and 9 bases at J, with 15 bases between. Looked up from germline, CDR1 is LGHDT and CDR2 is YNNKEL (reference sequence).

The chain combines TRBV4-2 with TRBJ2-5; D is ambiguous. Trimming shortened V by 4 bases and J by 5 bases, and 11 bases separated the two germline ends. CDR1 is LGHNA, CDR2 YNFKEQ, per germline. The CDR3 sequence is 13 residues long. DNA of the CDR3: TGTGCCAGCAGCCCCGGGCGGCGGGAGACCCAGTACTTC. It yields the protein CASSPGRRETQYF.

This clonotype has ten or more counts. This chain connects TRBV5-1 to TRBJ1-1; 10 nucleotides line up with TRBD1. The CDR3 runs 16 residues. V was clipped by 6 bases and J by 10 bases; unmatched bases: 18. Per germline, CDR1 SGHRS and CDR2 YFSETQ. CDR3 bases: TGCGCCAGCATCCCTGGGGTTTCGGGACAGGGGACTTCAGCTTTCTTT. Translation gives CASIPGVSGQGTSAFF.

The genes are TRBV11-2 and TRBJ2-3; TRBD1 matches at 9 bases. Germline loops: CDR1 SGHAT, CDR2 FQNNGV. This CDR3 comprises 16 residues. V was clipped by 1 base and J by 5 bases; unmatched bases: 7. CDR3 sequence (DNA): TGTGCCAGCAGCTTAGGCGGACAGGGGAGGCTAGATACGCAGTATTTT. Residues: CASSLGGQGRLDTQYF.

Only a few counts were recorded for this clonotype. The rearrangement joins TRBV7-8 to TRBJ2-7, with 7 nucleotides matching TRBD1. CDR1 is SGHVS and CDR2 is FQNEAQ in the germline V gene. V lost 6 bases and J lost 4; bases outside the gene matches: 9. The CDR3 is 14 amino acids. CDR3 residues: CASSSTTGVYEQYF. For the CDR3, the DNA is TGTGCCAGCAGTTCTACAACAGGGGTATACGAGCAGTACTTC.

The chain has TRBV5-1 and TRBJ1-1, with 7 bases that match TRBD1. The V gene's germline CDR1 is SGHRS and CDR2 YFSETQ. J gave up 3 bases and V 4 bases, and 12 bases lay outside the gene matches. This CDR3 has 16 residues. Here the CDR3 reads CASSPRQGGWDTEAFF. In nucleotides, the CDR3 is TGCGCCAGCAGCCCACGACAGGGAGGATGGGACACTGAAGCTTTCTTT. The full variable domain, its missing parts supplied by reference TRBV5-1 and TRBJ1-1, is KAGVTQTPRYLIKTRGQQVTLSCSPISGHRSVSWYQQTPGQGLQFLFEYFSETQRNKGNFPGRFSGRQFSNSRSEMNVSTLELGDSALYLCASSPRQGGWDTEAFFGQGTRLTVV.

The gene calls are TRBV20-1 and TRBJ2-3; D gene uncertain. The V gene's germline CDR1 is DFQATT and CDR2 SNEGSKA (reference sequence). This CDR3 is built from 14 residues. V was shortened by 0 bases and J by 1 base, with 8 bases between the two germline ends. CDR3 residues: CSARDWAGTDTQYF. The CDR3, as DNA: TGCAGTGCTAGAGATTGGGCAGGCACAGATACGCAGTATTTT.

This clonotype was detected once. V and J are TRBV5-1 and TRBJ1-2, with TRBD1 matching over 9 bases. The CDR3 is 15 amino acids. Germline values: CDR1 SGHRS, CDR2 YFSETQ. The junction had 8 bases not matched to a gene; V was cut back by 0 bases and J by 8 bases. The CDR3 coding sequence is TGCGCCAGCAGCTTGGACAGGGGGCCCCGGGGAGGCTACACCTTC. Amino acids: CASSLDRGPRGGYTF.

The genes are TRBV6-1 and TRBJ2-2; 7 nucleotides line up with TRBD1. The germline V gene encodes CDR1 MNHNS and CDR2 SASEGT. There are 16 residues in the CDR3. V lost 6 bases, J lost 7 bases, and 14 bases stayed unmatched. For the CDR3, the DNA is TGTGCCAGCAGGGACCTCTCGACAGGGAGAGTCGGGGAGCTGTTTTTT. It codes for CASRDLSTGRVGELFF.

This chain joins TRBV20-1 and TRBJ1-1, with unresolved D. CDR1 and CDR2 from the germline V gene are DFQATT and SNEGSKA (reference sequence). This CDR3 spans 13 amino acids. Trimming removed 1 base from V and 1 base from J, with 7 bases in between. The CDR3 loop reads CSARGVGNTEAFF. CDR3 coding DNA: TGCAGTGCTAGAGGGGTGGGGAACACTGAAGCTTTCTTT.

This rearrangement joins TRBV6-4 to TRBJ1-6; D remains unclear. The V gene lost 6 bases and the J gene lost 4 bases, with 7 bases spanning the gap. CDR1 MRHNA and CDR2 SNTAGT come from the germline V gene. The CDR3 consists of 13 residues. The CDR3 sequence is CASREEYNSPLHF. CDR3 DNA sequence: TGTGCCAGCAGAGAGGAATATAATTCACCCCTCCACTTT.

The rearrangement links TRBV10-3 to TRBJ1-2, with 7 nucleotides matching TRBD1. The CDR3 is 14 amino acids. The germline V gene encodes CDR1 ENHRY and CDR2 SYGVKD. After removal of 6 bases from V and 2 bases from J, the junction contained 6 bases not matched to a gene. The CDR3 region is CAIREQGKNYGYTF. DNA of the CDR3: TGTGCCATCAGGGAACAGGGGAAGAACTATGGCTACACCTTC.

V and J are TRBV6-5 and TRBJ2-6; TRBD1 matches at 9 bases. This CDR3 contains 18 residues. V trimming: 2 bases; J trimming: 4 bases; junction bases outside the gene matches: 9. The germline V gene has CDR1 MNHEY and CDR2 SVGAGI. CDR3 sequence: CASSYQRDRAPGANVLTF. CDR3 DNA sequence: TGTGCCAGCAGTTACCAGCGGGACAGGGCTCCCGGGGCCAACGTCCTGACTTTC.